Detailed here is one TCR beta chain. The antigen remains undetermined. This record comes from a study of cytomegalovirus exposure and HLA in healthy donors. Study-wide points: Reportedly, TCR beta sequences accurately predicted HLA-A and HLA-B alleles in most subjects.

V shed 5 bases and J 2 bases; nucleotides not matched to a gene: 7. The V gene's germline CDR1 is SGHTA and CDR2 FQGNSA. This CDR3 has 15 amino acids. PCR primers comprised 60 Vbeta and 13 Jbeta primers. Only in-frame clones appear in the TCRdb table, and some are missing; sequencing was by immunoSEQ multiplex PCR. This table holds approximately 75,000 clones, 74% found once. The source of this sequence is a woman aged 60 to 75 in good health and CMV-seropositive. The chain has TRBV7-2 and TRBJ2-3; 7 positions agree with TRBD2. Sequencing input: PBMCs. Here the CDR3 DNA reads TGTGCCAGCAGCACCCCCCGGGACTACACAGATACGCAGTATTTT. It is translated as CASSTPRDYTDTQYF.